Below, 4 T cell receptor beta chains from the same sample are listed, as sequenced in a study of blood T cell repertoires in COVID-19. Sequenced by immunoSEQ multiplex PCR; TCRdb stores in-frame clones only, minus some. This sample has 300,000 to 400,000 clones; roughly 88% occur once, and the top ten carry approximately 1.6%. Sequencing input: peripheral blood. The receptors stem from a woman in her twenties or thirties with COVID-19, enrolled during active disease.

The chain joins TRBV4-3 to TRBJ1-2, with D maybe TRBD1 (6 bases). This CDR3 has 15 residues. V was cut by 2 bases and J by 7 bases, with 17 bases left in between. CDR1 LGHNA and CDR2 YSLEER come from the germline V gene. CDR3 nucleotide sequence: TGCGCCAGCAGCCAAATACAGGGTAGGACCGGTGGCTACACCTTC. Translating it yields CASSQIQGRTGGYTF.

V and J are TRBV7-2 and TRBJ1-1; D perhaps matches TRBD1 (6 bases). This CDR3 spans 15 amino acids. Germline CDR1 SGHTA, CDR2 FQGNSA. With 3 bases removed from V and 1 base from J, the gap between germline ends came to 12 bases. The CDR3 DNA sequence: TGTGCCAGCAGCTTGAGAGGGACACCGAACACTGAAGCTTTCTTT. Protein sequence: CASSLRGTPNTEAFF.

J is TRBJ1-1 and V is TRBV18; D gene ambiguous. Germline lookup yields CDR1 KGHSH and CDR2 LQKENI. The CDR3 totals 15 residues. Trimming shortened V by 2 bases and J by 0 bases, and 10 bases separated the two germline ends. The CDR3 DNA reads TGTGCCAGCTCACCAGACCGGGTGCTGAACACTGAAGCTTTCTTT. It is translated as CASSPDRVLNTEAFF.

The V and J genes are TRBV5-1 and TRBJ2-5, with 11 bases aligning to TRBD1. Losses at the gene ends were 0 bases for V and 4 bases for J; bases not matched to a gene: 2. In germline, CDR1 is SGHRS, CDR2 YFSETQ. The CDR3 covers 15 residues. CDR3 nucleotides: TGCGCCAGCAGCTTGGAGGGGACAGGGGGAGAGACCCAGTACTTC. Its protein product is CASSLEGTGGETQYF. Supplemented by reference TRBV5-1 and TRBJ2-5, the full variable domain reads KAGVTQTPRYLIKTRGQQVTLSCSPISGHRSVSWYQQTPGQGLQFLFEYFSETQRNKGNFPGRFSGRQFSNSRSEMNVSTLELGDSALYLCASSLEGTGGETQYFGPGTRLLVL.